What follows is one TCR beta chain and its context. Clones were sequenced by immunoSEQ multiplex PCR, and TCRdb holds only the in-frame ones, with some missing. The table shows about 60,000 clones, with approximately 79% occurring only once. In germline, CDR1 is SGHTA, CDR2 FQGNSA. The CDR3 has 15 residues. V lost 2 bases to trimming and J lost 2 bases; unmatched junction nucleotides: 2. This specimen belongs to a study of T cells in tumors after PD-1 blockade. This receptor was taken from a human donor with basal cell carcinoma. The chain uses TRBV7-2 and TRBJ1-5; 8 nucleotides agree with TRBD1. This specimen consisted of PBMCs, obtained after anti-PD-1 treatment. The CDR3 region has the DNA TGTGCCAGCAGCTTACAGGGGGCCGGCAATCAGCCCCAGCATTTT. This codes for CASSLQGAGNQPQHF.